The table lists the clone carrying this TCR beta chain with a few counts. Its antigen remains unknown. These data come from a study of CD8 T cells in ankylosing spondylitis. Study-wide results and limits: Disease-associated clones were reportedly significantly overrepresented in matched ankylosing spondylitis synovial fluid. Blood of patients with ankylosing spondylitis appeared to be characterized by a TCR beta motif of roughly eight highly homologous variants.

CDR3 length: 17 amino acids. Germline trimming cut 2 bases from V and 5 bases from J; bases unmatched to any gene: 15. CDR1 and CDR2 (germline): MNHEY, SMNVEV (reference sequence). Quantitative 5'-RACE with molecular barcodes generated TCR beta libraries. TCRdb processed the 5' RACE reads anew with MiXCR; each CDR3 protein has one entry. The data hold about 390,000 distinct CDR3 sequences, with about a fifth observed a single time. V usage is TRBV27 and J usage is TRBJ2-7; 7 bases align to TRBD1. The receptor's source is a male donor with ankylosing spondylitis. Material for sequencing was blood, either unsorted or a sorted T cell fraction (not recorded which). Here the CDR3 DNA reads TGTGCCAGCAGTTTACCCCCTCTGATGGGACAGATCGACGAGCAGTACTTC. Translation gives CASSLPPLMGQIDEQYF.